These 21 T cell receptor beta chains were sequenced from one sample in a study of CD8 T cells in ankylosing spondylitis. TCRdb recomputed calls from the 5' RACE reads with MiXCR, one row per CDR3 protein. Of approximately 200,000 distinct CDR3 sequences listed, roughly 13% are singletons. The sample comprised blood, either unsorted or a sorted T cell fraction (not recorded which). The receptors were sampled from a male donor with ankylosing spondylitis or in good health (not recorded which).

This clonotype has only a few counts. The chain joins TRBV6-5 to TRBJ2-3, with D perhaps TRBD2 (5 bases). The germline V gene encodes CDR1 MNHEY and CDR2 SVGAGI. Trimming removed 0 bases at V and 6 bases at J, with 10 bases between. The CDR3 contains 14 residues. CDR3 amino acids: CASSYSTRGDTQYF. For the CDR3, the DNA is TGTGCCAGCAGTTACTCGACTCGAGGGGATACGCAGTATTTT.

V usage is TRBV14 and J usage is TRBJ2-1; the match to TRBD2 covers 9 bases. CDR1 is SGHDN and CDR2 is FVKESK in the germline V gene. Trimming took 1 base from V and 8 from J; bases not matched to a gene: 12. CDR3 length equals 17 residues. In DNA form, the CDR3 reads TGTGCCAGCAGCCAAGCTCAACTGGCTAGCGGGAACTATGAGCAGTTCTTC. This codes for CASSQAQLASGNYEQFF.

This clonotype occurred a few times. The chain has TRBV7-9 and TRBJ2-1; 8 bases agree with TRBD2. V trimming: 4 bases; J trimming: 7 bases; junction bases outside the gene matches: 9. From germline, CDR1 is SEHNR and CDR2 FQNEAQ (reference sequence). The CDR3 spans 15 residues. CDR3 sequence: CASSSSGTSINEQFF. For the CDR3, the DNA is TGTGCCAGCAGCTCGTCCGGGACTAGTATAAATGAGCAGTTCTTC.

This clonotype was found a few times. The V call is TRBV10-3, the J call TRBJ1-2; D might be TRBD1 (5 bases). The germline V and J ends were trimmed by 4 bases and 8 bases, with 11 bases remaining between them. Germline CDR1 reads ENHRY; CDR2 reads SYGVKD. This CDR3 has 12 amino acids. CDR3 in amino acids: CAISVEGIGYTF. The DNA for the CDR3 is TGTGCCATCAGTGTCGAGGGGATAGGCTACACCTTC.

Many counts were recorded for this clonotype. The CDR3 loop reads CASSLKLPGKETQYF. CDR3 DNA sequence: TGTGCCAGCAGTTTAAAACTGCCTGGGAAAGAGACCCAGTACTTC. J is TRBJ2-5 and V is TRBV12-3 or TRBV12-4; the D is unclear. The CDR3 runs to 15 residues. Trimming took off 2 bases at V and 3 bases at J, with 13 bases between the two ends.

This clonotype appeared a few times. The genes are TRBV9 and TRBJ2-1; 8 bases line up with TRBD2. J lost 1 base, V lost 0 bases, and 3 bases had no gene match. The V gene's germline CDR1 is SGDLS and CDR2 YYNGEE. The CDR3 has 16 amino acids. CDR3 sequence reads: CASSVARGGSYNEQFF. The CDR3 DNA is TGTGCCAGCAGCGTAGCACGGGGGGGTTCCTACAATGAGCAGTTCTTC.

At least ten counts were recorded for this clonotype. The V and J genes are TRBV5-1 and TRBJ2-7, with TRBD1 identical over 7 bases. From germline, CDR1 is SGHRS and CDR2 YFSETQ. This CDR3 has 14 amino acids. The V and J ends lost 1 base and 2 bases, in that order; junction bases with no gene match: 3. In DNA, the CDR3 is TGCGCCAGCAGCTTGACAGGGGCTCCCTACGAGCAGTACTTC. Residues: CASSLTGAPYEQYF. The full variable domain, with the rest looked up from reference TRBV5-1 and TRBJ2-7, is KAGVTQTPRYLIKTRGQQVTLSCSPISGHRSVSWYQQTPGQGLQFLFEYFSETQRNKGNFPGRFSGRQFSNSRSEMNVSTLELGDSALYLCASSLTGAPYEQYFGPGTRLTVT.

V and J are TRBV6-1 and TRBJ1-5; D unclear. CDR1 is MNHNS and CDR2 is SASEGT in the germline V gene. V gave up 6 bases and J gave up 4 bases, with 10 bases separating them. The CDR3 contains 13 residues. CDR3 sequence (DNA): TGTGCCAGCAGGCCCGGCGGGAATCAGCCCCAGCATTTT. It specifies CASRPGGNQPQHF.

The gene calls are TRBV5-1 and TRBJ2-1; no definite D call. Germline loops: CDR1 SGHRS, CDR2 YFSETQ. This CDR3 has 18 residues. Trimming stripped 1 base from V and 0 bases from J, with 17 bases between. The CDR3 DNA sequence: TGCGCCAGCAGCTTGTCCCAAGACCAATTACCCTCCTACAATGAGCAGTTCTTC. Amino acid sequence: CASSLSQDQLPSYNEQFF.

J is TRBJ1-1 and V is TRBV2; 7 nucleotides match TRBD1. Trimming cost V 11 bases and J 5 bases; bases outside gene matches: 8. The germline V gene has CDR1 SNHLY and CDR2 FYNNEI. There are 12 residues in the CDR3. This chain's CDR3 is CASETGRTEAFF. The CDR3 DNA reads TGTGCCTCCGAGACAGGGAGAACTGAAGCTTTCTTT.

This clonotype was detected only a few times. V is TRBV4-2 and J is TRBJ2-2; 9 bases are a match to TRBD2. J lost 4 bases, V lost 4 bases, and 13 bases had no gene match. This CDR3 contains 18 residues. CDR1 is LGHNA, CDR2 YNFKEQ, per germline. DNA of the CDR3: TGTGCCAGCAGCCCCCGTCCTAGACTAGCGGAGACCACCGGGGAGCTGTTTTTT. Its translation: CASSPRPRLAETTGELFF.

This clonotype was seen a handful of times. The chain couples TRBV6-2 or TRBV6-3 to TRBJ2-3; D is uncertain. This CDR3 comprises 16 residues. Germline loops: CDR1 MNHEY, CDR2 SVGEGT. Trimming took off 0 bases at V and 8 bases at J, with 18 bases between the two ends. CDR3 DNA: TGTGCCAGCAGTTACTCGAATTCTAGACTCGAGGCTACGCAGTATTTT. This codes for CASSYSNSRLEATQYF.

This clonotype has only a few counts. CDR3 region: CASSHTGSYEQYF. The CDR3 DNA reads as TGTGCCAGCAGTCATACAGGTTCCTACGAGCAGTACTTC. The chain links TRBV27 to TRBJ2-7, with a weak D call TRBD1 (5 bases). V gave up 5 bases and J gave up 1 base, with 9 bases separating them. Germline V gene lookup returns CDR1 MNHEY and CDR2 SMNVEV (reference sequence). CDR3 length: 13 amino acids.

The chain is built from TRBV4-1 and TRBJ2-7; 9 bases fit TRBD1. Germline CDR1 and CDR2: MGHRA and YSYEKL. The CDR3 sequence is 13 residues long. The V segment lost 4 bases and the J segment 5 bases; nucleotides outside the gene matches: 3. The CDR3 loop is CASSPTGGNEQYF. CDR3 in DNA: TGCGCCAGCAGCCCGACAGGGGGGAACGAGCAGTACTTC.

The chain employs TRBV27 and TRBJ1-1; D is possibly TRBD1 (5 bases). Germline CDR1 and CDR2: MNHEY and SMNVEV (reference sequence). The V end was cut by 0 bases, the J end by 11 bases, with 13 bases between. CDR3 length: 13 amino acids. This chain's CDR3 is CASSLSRGERAFF. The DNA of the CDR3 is TGTGCCAGCAGTTTATCGAGGGGTGAGAGGGCTTTCTTT.

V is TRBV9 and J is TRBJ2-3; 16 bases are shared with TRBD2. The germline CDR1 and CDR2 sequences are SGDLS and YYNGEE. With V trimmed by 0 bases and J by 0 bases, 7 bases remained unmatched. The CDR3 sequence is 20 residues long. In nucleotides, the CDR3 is TGTGCCAGCAGCGTAGGACCGGGACTAGCGGGAGGGCCCAGCACAGATACGCAGTATTTT. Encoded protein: CASSVGPGLAGGPSTDTQYF.

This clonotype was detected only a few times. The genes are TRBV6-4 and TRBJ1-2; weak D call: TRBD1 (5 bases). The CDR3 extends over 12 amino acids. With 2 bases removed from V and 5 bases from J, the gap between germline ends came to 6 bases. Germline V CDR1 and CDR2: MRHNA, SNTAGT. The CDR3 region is CASSDRGYGYTF. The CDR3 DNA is TGTGCCAGCAGTGACCGGGGGTATGGCTACACCTTC.

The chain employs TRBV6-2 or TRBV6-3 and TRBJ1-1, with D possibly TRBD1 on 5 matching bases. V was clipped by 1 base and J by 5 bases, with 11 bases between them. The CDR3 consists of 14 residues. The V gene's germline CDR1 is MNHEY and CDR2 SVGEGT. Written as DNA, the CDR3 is TGTGCCAGCAGTTACTTTGGGGGAGGGACTGAAGCTTTCTTT. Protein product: CASSYFGGGTEAFF.

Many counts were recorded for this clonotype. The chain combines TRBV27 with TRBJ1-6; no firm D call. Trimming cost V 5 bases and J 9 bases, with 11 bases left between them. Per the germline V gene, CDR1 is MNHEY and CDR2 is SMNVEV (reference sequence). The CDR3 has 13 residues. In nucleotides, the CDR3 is TGTGCCAGCAGTCGGACGGCTTCTTCACCCCTCCACTTT. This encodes CASSRTASSPLHF.

The CDR3: CSARQMNTGELFF. Here the CDR3 DNA reads TGCAGTGCTAGACAGATGAACACCGGGGAGCTGTTTTTT. The rearrangement joins TRBV20-1 to TRBJ2-2; D is uncertain. V gave up 2 bases and J gave up 1 base, with 5 bases separating them. Germline loops: CDR1 DFQATT, CDR2 SNEGSKA (reference sequence). CDR3 length equals 13 residues.

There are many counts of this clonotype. CDR3: CAIRTGTLSYEQYF. CDR3 bases: TGTGCCATCAGGACAGGGACTCTCTCCTACGAGCAGTACTTC. The chain links TRBV10-3 to TRBJ2-7; perhaps TRBD1 as D (7 bases). The CDR3 length is 14 residues. Germline lookup yields CDR1 ENHRY and CDR2 SYGVKD. V shed 6 bases and J shed 0 bases, with 12 bases lying between them.